This TCR beta chain appears in the sequencing data of a study of shared clonotypes between healthy human individuals. The overall study: CD8 memory received one plate per donor, CD8 naive two, CD4 memory three and CD4 naive three. General observations from the study: Rarefaction demonstrated incomplete sorted-subset sequencing despite large depth.

For this clone: What it binds is not known.

At deep level, the assay was performed. Genomic DNA of every subset was divided equally among multiple immunoSEQ plates. TCRdb's table, derived via immunoSEQ multiplex PCR, lists solely in-frame clones and lacks some. The table records 550,000 to 800,000 clones, about 92% of them present only once. Germline assignment: CDR1 SGDLS and CDR2 YYNGEE. The CDR3 consists of 17 residues. The junction had 16 bases not matched to a gene; V was cut back by 7 bases and J by 3 bases. Sequencing was carried out using memory CD8+ T cells from PBMCs. Stated subset: CD45RO+ cells pooled with CCR7-negative TemRA cells. The sequence was obtained from a man in his late teens or twenties in good health. Some clones in this sample may be carry-over from other donors' samples. The rearrangement links TRBV9 to TRBJ2-1, with 7 bases matching TRBD1. In DNA form, the CDR3 reads TGTGCCAGCTCCCACAACCCCGGGACAGAGGACTACAATGAGCAGTTCTTC. This translates into CASSHNPGTEDYNEQFF. The variable domain in full, completed from reference TRBV9 and TRBJ2-1, reads DSGVTQTPKHLITATGQRVTLRCSPRSGDLSVYWYQQSLDQGLQFLIQYYNGEERAKGNILERFSAQQFPDLHSELNLSSLELGDSALYFCASSHNPGTEDYNEQFFGPGTRLTVL.